The text below deals with one T cell receptor (beta chain). The trim removed 4 bases at V and 1 base at J, leaving 7 bases unmatched. This CDR3 has 17 amino acids. Germline loops: CDR1 SGHTS, CDR2 YDEGEE. Authors' data handling: How many nucleated cells were present was estimated from reference gene primer amplification. Using immunoSEQ multiplex PCR, the repertoire was profiled, and TCRdb retains in-frame clones only, with some absent. That table supplies the V and J calls and clone size; D and trimming were determined from the DNA. The repertoire has roughly 250,000 clones, approximately 90% of them found once; the top ten carry 0.99%. This sample was taken from a study of blood T cell repertoires in COVID-19. Study as a whole: Some COVID-19 samples were acute and others convalescent; all came from the United States, Italy and Spain. PBMCs, B-cell-depleted T cells, or T cells were the source of the cDNA or gDNA that made up the material.

The receptor was isolated from a woman in her thirties or forties who had recovered from COVID-19. The genes are TRBV5-8 and TRBJ2-3, with 12 bases lining up with TRBD2. Input material: peripheral blood. The CDR3 loop reads CASSPTTSGSGTDTQYF. The CDR3 DNA reads TGTGCCAGCAGCCCGACGACTAGCGGGAGTGGCACAGATACGCAGTATTTT.